A single sample gave rise to the 4 T cell receptor beta chains below, sequenced in a study of metastatic and nonmetastatic thyroid tumors. TCRdb ran MiXCR on the PCR reads. This table has about 6,000 clones, approximately 30% appearing once. Treatment of any kind had been given to no patient before thyroid surgery. Sequencing was done on a sample of adjacent normal tissue. The source of these receptors is a female donor with papillary thyroid cancer or a benign thyroid nodule (not recorded which). Some clones in this sample may be carry-over from other donors' samples.

The rearrangement joins TRBV2 to TRBJ1-6; D unresolved. The germline V gene has CDR1 SNHLY and CDR2 FYNNEI. V lost 0 bases to trimming and J lost 7 bases, with 10 bases between them. The CDR3 totals 15 residues. The DNA for the CDR3 is TGTGCCAGCAGTGAAGCAGGTGGAAACAATTCACCCCTCCACTTT. Amino acids: CASSEAGGNNSPLHF. The entire variable domain, with the rest obtained from reference TRBV2 and TRBJ1-6, is as follows: EPEVTQTPSHQVTQMGQEVILRCVPISNHLYFYWYRQILGQKVEFLVSFYNNEISEKSEIFDDQFSVERPDGSNFTLKIRSTKLEDSAMYFCASSEAGGNNSPLHFGNGTRLTVT.

The V and J genes are TRBV5-1 and TRBJ2-6; perhaps TRBD1 as D (6 bases). The length of the CDR3 is 16 residues. The V end was cut by 4 bases, the J end by 0 bases, with 11 bases between. Germline CDR1 is SGHRS and CDR2 is YFSETQ. The CDR3 here is CASSHREFSGANVLTF. Written as DNA, the CDR3 is TGCGCCAGCAGCCACAGGGAGTTCTCTGGGGCCAACGTCCTGACTTTC.

This chain uses TRBV7-9 with TRBJ1-2; D is unclear. CDR1 and CDR2 (germline): SEHNR, FQNEAQ (reference sequence). V was shortened by 2 bases and J by 0 bases, with 7 bases between the two germline ends. The CDR3 is made up of 14 amino acids. CDR3 in DNA: TGTGCCAGCAGCTTAACCGCTACTAACTATGGCTACACCTTC. Translated: CASSLTATNYGYTF.

In this sample, this clone is medium-sized. The chain uses TRBV20-1 and TRBJ2-7, with 12 bases fitting TRBD2. Germline CDR1 reads DFQATT; CDR2 reads SNEGSKA (reference sequence). The CDR3 spans 15 residues. Trimming at V came to 3 bases and at J to 4 bases, leaving 7 bases not matched to a gene. CDR3 sequence (DNA): TGCAGTGCTAGTGCCGGGACTAGCGGGCGATACGAGCAGTACTTC. Protein: CSASAGTSGRYEQYF.